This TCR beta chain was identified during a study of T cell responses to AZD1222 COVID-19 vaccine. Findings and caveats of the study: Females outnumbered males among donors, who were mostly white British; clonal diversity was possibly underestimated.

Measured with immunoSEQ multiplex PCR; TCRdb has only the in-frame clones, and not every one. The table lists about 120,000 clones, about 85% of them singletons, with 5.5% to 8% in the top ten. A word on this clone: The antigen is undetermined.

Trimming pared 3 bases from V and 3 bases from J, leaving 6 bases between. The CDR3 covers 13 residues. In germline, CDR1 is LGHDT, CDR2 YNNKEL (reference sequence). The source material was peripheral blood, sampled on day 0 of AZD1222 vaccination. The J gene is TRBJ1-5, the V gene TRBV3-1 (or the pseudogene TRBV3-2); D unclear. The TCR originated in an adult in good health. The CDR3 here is CASSHADNQPQHF. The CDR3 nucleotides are TGTGCCAGCAGCCACGCAGACAATCAGCCCCAGCATTTT.